This TCR beta chain was sequenced for a study of naive and memory T cell subsets. Broader study findings: In naive cells, over 85% of TCR sequences were seen only once. A few larger clonotypes appeared in naive repertoires, especially CD8, possibly memory cells re-expressing CD45RA.

A remark on this clonotype: Antigen specificity is unknown.

This CDR3 has 11 amino acids. Trimming stripped 10 bases from V and 1 base from J, with 8 bases between. Germline loops: CDR1 ENHRY, CDR2 SYGVKD. Both TRBC1 and TRBC2 were covered by a beta constant-region primer of two equimolar oligonucleotides. The ligated cDNA underwent four PCR rounds using SP2 and nested alpha and beta constant-region primers. TCRdb itself ran the UMI-ligation and nested PCR reads through MiXCR, one entry per CDR3 protein. The sample consists of around 140,000 distinct CDR3 sequences, roughly a fifth of them appearing once. This sequence was found in a human donor in good health. The chain combines TRBV10-3 with TRBJ2-7; no reliable D call. The sequencing input was naive CD8+ T cells from blood. CDR3 bases: TGTGCCACCGAGGAGTCCTACGAGCAGTACTTC. This encodes CATEESYEQYF.